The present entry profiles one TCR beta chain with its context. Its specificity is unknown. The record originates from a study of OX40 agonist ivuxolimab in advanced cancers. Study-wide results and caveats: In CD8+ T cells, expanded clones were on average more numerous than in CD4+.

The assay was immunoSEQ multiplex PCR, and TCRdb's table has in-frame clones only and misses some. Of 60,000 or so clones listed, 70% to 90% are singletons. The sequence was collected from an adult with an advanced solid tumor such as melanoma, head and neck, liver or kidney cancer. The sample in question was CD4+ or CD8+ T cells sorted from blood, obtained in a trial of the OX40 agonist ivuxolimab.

The CDR3 DNA reads TGCAGCGTGAGCGGAAGCGGCAATGAGCAGTTCTTC. Residues: CSVSGSGNEQFF. The V gene is TRBV29-1, the J gene TRBJ2-1; perhaps TRBD2 as D (5 bases). Germline CDR1 reads SQVTM; CDR2 reads ANQGSEA. The CDR3 spans 12 residues. The V gene lost 6 bases and the J gene lost 6 bases, with 12 bases spanning the gap.